These 27 T cell receptor beta chains originate from one sample sequenced in a study of T cells after yellow fever vaccination. TCRdb ran MiXCR on the 5' RACE reads and lists one entry per CDR3 protein. The sample includes under 700,000 distinct CDR3 sequences, roughly a sixth seen only once; the top ten take about 18%. This specimen was PBMCs, taken less than 6 days after the first yellow fever vaccination. Receptors were obtained from a man aged 18 to 30 who received the YFV17D yellow fever vaccine.

This clonotype was picked up a small number of times. The chain has TRBV4-2 and TRBJ1-1; TRBD1 is a possible D gene (5 bases). Germline values: CDR1 LGHNA, CDR2 YNFKEQ. V lost 0 bases to trimming and J lost 5 bases, with 13 bases between them. CDR3 length: 15 residues. CDR3: CASSQDLAGWTEAFF. CDR3 coding DNA: TGTGCCAGCAGCCAAGATTTAGCAGGGTGGACTGAAGCTTTCTTT.

The table lists this clonotype with many counts. J is TRBJ1-6 and V is TRBV27; 7 nucleotides match TRBD1. Germline CDR1 and CDR2: MNHEY and SMNVEV (reference sequence). V lost 6 bases, J lost 10 bases, and 6 bases stayed unmatched. This CDR3 has 13 amino acids. The DNA for the CDR3 is TGTGCCAGCAGGGCACAGGGGCAATCACCCCTCCACTTT. Translating it yields CASRAQGQSPLHF.

The chain has TRBV7-2 and TRBJ1-5; D not resolved. This CDR3 region has 14 residues. Germline CDR1 SGHTA, CDR2 FQGNSA. Trimming stripped 5 bases from V and 5 bases from J, with 13 bases between. This chain's CDR3 is CASSPQWIDQPQHF. The CDR3 DNA reads as TGTGCCAGCAGCCCCCAGTGGATCGATCAGCCCCAGCATTTT.

This clonotype has only a few counts. This chain uses TRBV7-8 with TRBJ2-6; unclear D gene. The CDR3 is 18 amino acids. Trimming took 2 bases from V and 3 from J, leaving 17 bases between them. Germline CDR1 is SGHVS and CDR2 is FQNEAQ. CDR3 in DNA: TGTGCCAGCAGCTTAATGCAGGTGGTCTTAGGTGGGGCCAACGTCCTGACTTTC. It specifies CASSLMQVVLGGANVLTF.

V gene TRBV12-3 or TRBV12-4 combines with J gene TRBJ1-4, with no clear D. V was cut by 3 bases and J by 7 bases, with 12 bases left in between. The CDR3 is 14 residues long. CDR3 bases: TGTGCCAGCAGTTTTTCCGGGGTGGGTGAAAAACTGTTTTTT. It specifies CASSFSGVGEKLFF.

This chain joins TRBV12-3 or TRBV12-4 and TRBJ2-3; a possible D gene is TRBD1 (5 bases). The CDR3 has 13 amino acids. V dropped 3 bases and J dropped 5 bases, with 9 bases sitting between them. The CDR3 sequence: CASSFRAVDTQYF. CDR3 nucleotide sequence: TGTGCCAGCAGTTTCAGGGCCGTAGATACGCAGTATTTT.

This clonotype was counted between two and nine times. The gene calls are TRBV4-1 and TRBJ2-7; tentatively, D is TRBD1 (6 bases). The CDR3 sequence is 15 residues long. V was pared by 2 bases and J by 1 base, with 12 bases between. The germline CDR1 and CDR2 sequences are MGHRA and YSYEKL. The CDR3 nucleotides are TGCGCCAGCAGCCAATCCGGAACAGGGTCCTACGAGCAGTACTTC. Translated: CASSQSGTGSYEQYF.

The V call is TRBV4-3, the J call TRBJ2-3; TRBD1 matches at 8 bases. CDR3 length: 16 residues. The junction had 8 bases not matched to a gene; V was cut back by 0 bases and J by 6 bases. From germline, CDR1 is LGHNA and CDR2 YSLEER. The CDR3 loop is CASSQDRGRGQDTQYF. CDR3 in DNA: TGCGCCAGCAGCCAAGACAGGGGCAGGGGGCAGGATACGCAGTATTTT.

The CDR3 is CASSLVQGLSYEQYV. The CDR3 nucleotides are TGTGCCAGCAGCTTGGTCCAAGGCCTCTCCTACGAGCAGTACGTC. The V and J genes are TRBV11-2 and TRBJ2-7; D uncertain. The CDR3 contains 15 residues. Germline V CDR1 and CDR2: SGHAT, FQNNGV. Trimming cost V 3 bases and J 0 bases, with 12 bases left between them.

This clonotype was seen a handful of times. J is TRBJ2-2 and V is TRBV5-4; TRBD1 agrees at 8 bases. CDR1 and CDR2 from the germline V gene are SGHNT and YYREEE (reference sequence). This CDR3 is 16 amino acids long. The V segment lost 0 bases and the J segment 6 bases; nucleotides outside the gene matches: 7. CDR3 region: CASSLGAGGAPGELFF. The CDR3 bases are TGTGCCAGCAGCTTGGGGGCAGGGGGCGCGCCCGGGGAGCTGTTTTTT.

J is TRBJ2-1 and V is TRBV19; D perhaps matches TRBD2 (5 bases). Germline V gene lookup returns CDR1 LNHDA and CDR2 SQIVND (reference sequence). This CDR3 region has 15 residues. V lost 1 base and J lost 1, with 8 bases in between. CDR3 coding DNA: TGTGCCAGTAGTATAGTCCGGGGATCCTACAATGAGCAGTTCTTC. Residues: CASSIVRGSYNEQFF.

This clonotype was seen repeatedly, ten times or more. CDR3 nucleotide sequence: TGCAGCGTTATCTCTGGTGGGTGGACCGGGGAGCTGTTTTTT. Residues: CSVISGGWTGELFF. V gene TRBV29-1 combines with J gene TRBJ2-2, with D hard to call. The germline V gene has CDR1 SQVTM and CDR2 ANQGSEA. Trimming stripped 5 bases from V and 5 bases from J, with 15 bases between. The CDR3 totals 14 residues.

This clonotype turned up a few times. This chain connects TRBV27 to TRBJ1-1; 8 nucleotides line up with TRBD1. The trim removed 0 bases at V and 4 bases at J, leaving 4 bases unmatched. In germline, CDR1 is MNHEY, CDR2 SMNVEV (reference sequence). This CDR3 has 15 amino acids. CDR3 nucleotide sequence: TGTGCCAGCAGTTTATCGAAACAGGGGGGCACTGAAGCTTTCTTT. Translation: CASSLSKQGGTEAFF.

Only a few counts were recorded for this clonotype. This chain joins TRBV5-5 and TRBJ2-7; TRBD1 matches 8 bases. Looked up from germline, CDR1 is SGHKS and CDR2 is YYEKEE (reference sequence). The V gene end was trimmed by 1 base and the J gene end by 6 bases; junction bases not matched to a gene: 6. CDR3 length equals 14 residues. The CDR3 here is CASSLPGQGPEQYF. CDR3 nucleotide sequence: TGTGCCAGCAGCTTGCCAGGACAGGGCCCCGAGCAGTACTTC.

This clonotype occurred a few times. The chain couples TRBV7-2 to TRBJ2-4, with 7 positions matching TRBD1. V lost 5 bases, J lost 12 bases, and 10 bases stayed unmatched. CDR1 and CDR2 from the germline V gene are SGHTA and FQGNSA. The CDR3 extends over 13 amino acids. CDR3 amino acids: CASSPPGGLAQYF. The CDR3 DNA follows: TGTGCCAGCAGCCCTCCAGGGGGTTTGGCTCAGTACTTC.

The V and J genes are TRBV7-2 and TRBJ2-7; D is possibly TRBD2 (6 bases). The CDR3 runs 13 residues. The germline V gene has CDR1 SGHTA and CDR2 FQGNSA. Trimming shortened V by 5 bases and J by 6 bases, and 14 bases separated the two germline ends. CDR3 nucleotide sequence: TGTGCCAGCAGCGGAGGGTTGGGTCTCGAGCAGTACTTC. Translation gives CASSGGLGLEQYF.

This clonotype was counted only a few times. J is TRBJ2-1 and V is TRBV7-9, with TRBD2 matching over 7 bases. CDR3 length: 16 amino acids. After removal of 3 bases from V and 4 bases from J, the junction contained 9 bases not matched to a gene. The germline V gene has CDR1 SEHNR and CDR2 FQNEAQ (reference sequence). The CDR3 DNA is TGTGCCAGCAGCTTCCGTGGCAGGGAGGGGTACAATGAGCAGTTCTTC. This translates into CASSFRGREGYNEQFF.

This clonotype was recorded a few times. The chain carries TRBV4-1 and TRBJ2-1, with 11 bases that match TRBD2. V gave up 0 bases and J gave up 13 bases; unmatched junction bases: 8. The CDR3 loop spans 15 amino acids. Germline V gene sequence: CDR1 MGHRA, CDR2 YSYEKL. The CDR3 loop is CASSQDRTSGLYQFF. The CDR3 DNA follows: TGCGCCAGCAGCCAAGATCGGACTAGCGGGCTATATCAGTTCTTC.

About this clonotype itself: The junction departs from the called germline gene at one end, perhaps through a read error. This chain connects TRBV27 to TRBJ2-3, with 14 bases aligning to TRBD2. Germline lookup yields CDR1 MNHEY and CDR2 SMNVEV (reference sequence). The CDR3 covers 18 residues. The CDR3 DNA reads TGTGCCAGCAGTTTAATTGGACTAGCGGGGGGAACCACAAATACGCAGTATTTT. Protein: CASSLIGLAGGTTNTQYF.

This clonotype turned up a few times. The J gene is TRBJ1-5, the V gene TRBV7-8; weak D call: TRBD1 (6 bases). The length of the CDR3 is 13 residues. Trimming stripped 5 bases from V and 6 bases from J, with 11 bases between. Germline lookup yields CDR1 SGHVS and CDR2 FQNEAQ. The CDR3 DNA sequence: TGTGCCAGCAGCAGGGGGGGCGTTCAGCCCCAGCATTTT. Its protein is CASSRGGVQPQHF.

This clonotype was seen a few times. The chain couples TRBV5-1 to TRBJ2-5; D gene uncertain. Trimming took 7 bases from V and 1 from J, leaving 11 bases between them. Germline CDR1 SGHRS, CDR2 YFSETQ. The CDR3 is 13 amino acids. The CDR3 nucleotides are TGCGCCAGCTCCCCCGTGAGCCAAGAGACCCAGTACTTC. Translated: CASSPVSQETQYF.

This clonotype was seen more than once but under ten times. The V and J genes are TRBV10-3 and TRBJ2-6, with D possibly TRBD1 on 5 matching bases. The germline V and J ends were trimmed by 6 bases and 0 bases, with 15 bases remaining between them. CDR1 and CDR2 (germline): ENHRY, SYGVKD. This CDR3 has 17 amino acids. The CDR3 nucleotides read TGTGCCATCAGCCAGGGTCCATCCTACTCTGGGGCCAACGTCCTGACTTTC. Its protein is CAISQGPSYSGANVLTF.

In this sample, this clonotype turned up a few times. The chain uses TRBV7-2 and TRBJ2-1; 7 bases fit TRBD2. CDR1 is SGHTA, CDR2 FQGNSA, per germline. V was clipped by 9 bases and J by 5 bases; unmatched bases: 7. This CDR3 has 13 residues. As DNA, the CDR3 is TGTGCCAGGGGGGAGGGGACCCACAATGAGCAGTTCTTC. Residues: CARGEGTHNEQFF.

In this sample, this clonotype turned up a few times. The rearrangement uses TRBV14 and TRBJ2-2, with D maybe TRBD2 (5 bases). Germline CDR1 SGHDN, CDR2 FVKESK. Trimming pared 0 bases from V and 2 bases from J, leaving 10 bases between. The CDR3 is made up of 16 amino acids. The CDR3 region is CASSQELSGNTGELFF. The CDR3 nucleotides are TGTGCCAGCAGCCAAGAGCTCAGCGGCAACACCGGGGAGCTGTTTTTT.

In this sample, this clonotype turned up many times. The chain combines TRBV7-9 with TRBJ2-7; the match to TRBD1 covers 7 bases. This CDR3 is 14 amino acids long. In germline, CDR1 is SEHNR, CDR2 FQNEAQ (reference sequence). J gave up 0 bases and V 4 bases, and 3 bases lay outside the gene matches. The CDR3 nucleotides read TGTGCCAGCAGCTCGACAGGGTTCTCCTACGAGCAGTACTTC. It is translated as CASSSTGFSYEQYF.

There are a few counts of this clonotype. The chain combines TRBV12-3 or TRBV12-4 with TRBJ1-1; tentative D call: TRBD1 (6 bases). Trimming left V 6 bases short and J 6 bases short, with 23 bases between. There are 16 residues in the CDR3. The CDR3 DNA is TGTGCCAGCAGCGTCTCCTACGGGGGCAGCTTCGCTGAAGCTTTCTTT. It is translated as CASSVSYGGSFAEAFF.

This clonotype was recorded at least ten times. V and J are TRBV5-1 and TRBJ2-1; 11 bases match TRBD1. Germline values: CDR1 SGHRS, CDR2 YFSETQ. This CDR3 spans 18 amino acids. The J segment lost 5 bases and the V segment lost 0 bases, leaving 10 bases of the junction unmatched. The CDR3 sequence is CASSLVTGTGGFNNEQFF. The CDR3 nucleotides are TGCGCCAGCAGCTTGGTAACTGGGACAGGGGGATTCAACAATGAGCAGTTCTTC.